Below are 10 T cell receptor beta chains sequenced from a single sample in a study of cytomegalovirus exposure and HLA in healthy donors. The repertoire was sequenced with immunoSEQ multiplex PCR; TCRdb's copy has only in-frame clones and lacks some. The sample includes about 110,000 clones, approximately 85% seen only once; the top ten take 3%. The sequencing input was PBMCs. These receptors were taken from a woman in her late teens or twenties in good health and CMV-seronegative.

The chain couples TRBV5-1 to TRBJ2-5, with a tentative D call TRBD2 (5 bases). Germline V gene data show CDR1 as SGHRS and CDR2 as YFSETQ. V was clipped by 0 bases and J by 4 bases, with 19 bases between them. CDR3 size: 17 residues. The CDR3 spells CASSLDQGRRSRETQYF. CDR3 DNA sequence: TGCGCCAGCAGCTTGGATCAAGGGCGGAGGAGTAGAGAGACCCAGTACTTC.

The chain uses TRBV4-2 and TRBJ2-2; 11 nucleotides agree with TRBD2. This CDR3 contains 16 residues. J lost 7 bases, V lost 2 bases, and 6 bases had no gene match. Germline V gene data show CDR1 as LGHNA and CDR2 as YNFKEQ. The CDR3 loop reads CASSQLAGGRGGELFF. CDR3 sequence (DNA): TGTGCCAGCAGCCAATTAGCGGGGGGGCGTGGCGGGGAGCTGTTTTTT.

This sequence joins TRBV19 and TRBJ1-5, with TRBD1 as a possible D gene (5 bases). The CDR3 totals 12 residues. Trimming took 7 bases from V and 5 from J, leaving 9 bases between them. The germline gives CDR1 LNHDA, CDR2 SQIVND (reference sequence). CDR3 residues: CASKGLDQPQHF. CDR3 sequence (DNA): TGTGCCAGTAAGGGACTAGATCAGCCCCAGCATTTT.

The chain recombines TRBV19 with TRBJ2-5, with 8 bases that match TRBD1. Germline trimming cut 9 bases from V and 4 bases from J; bases unmatched to any gene: 7. From germline, CDR1 is LNHDA and CDR2 SQIVND (reference sequence). The CDR3 consists of 13 residues. CDR3 residues: CASRTGIGETQYF. The CDR3 nucleotides are TGTGCCAGCAGGACAGGGATAGGAGAGACCCAGTACTTC.

This clone has only one observation. The V and J genes are TRBV11-2 and TRBJ2-1; TRBD1 is a possible D gene (6 bases). The germline V and J ends were trimmed by 2 bases and 3 bases, with 14 bases remaining between them. Germline V gene data show CDR1 as SGHAT and CDR2 as FQNNGV. The CDR3 has 16 amino acids. CDR3 sequence (DNA): TGTGCCAGCAGCTTATCTTCCGGGACACTCTACAATGAGCAGTTCTTC. It translates to CASSLSSGTLYNEQFF.

The J gene is TRBJ2-3, the V gene TRBV6-6, with D tentatively TRBD2 (6 bases). From germline, CDR1 is MNHNY and CDR2 SVGAGI (reference sequence). V lost 5 bases and J 6 bases, leaving 18 bases between the germline ends. This CDR3 comprises 15 residues. The DNA for the CDR3 is TGTGCCAGCAGTCCAAGGGACTTCCCTGCGGATACGCAGTATTTT. Its protein product is CASSPRDFPADTQYF.

The chain couples TRBV19 to TRBJ1-6; the D gene is possibly TRBD1 (5 bases). Germline V gene sequence: CDR1 LNHDA, CDR2 SQIVND (reference sequence). V was trimmed by 7 bases and J by 11 bases, leaving 12 bases between them. The CDR3 has 12 residues. The CDR3 nucleotides are TGTGCCAGTACCCAGGGAGGAGCACCCCTCCACTTT. It is translated as CASTQGGAPLHF.

This clone was recorded once. The rearrangement links TRBV4-1 to TRBJ2-7; D unclear. V was trimmed by 4 bases and J by 1 base, leaving 14 bases between them. CDR1 is MGHRA and CDR2 is YSYEKL in the germline V gene. The CDR3 contains 15 residues. This CDR3 is CASSPLRWSSYEQYF. Written as DNA, the CDR3 is TGCGCCAGCAGCCCCCTGAGGTGGTCTTCCTACGAGCAGTACTTC.

The rearrangement links TRBV2 to TRBJ1-2, with D unresolved. CDR3 size: 15 residues. V was clipped by 0 bases and J by 8 bases, with 16 bases between them. Germline lookup yields CDR1 SNHLY and CDR2 FYNNEI. DNA for the CDR3: TGTGCCAGCAGTGAAGCGCTCGCGGCTGCTAGCGGCTACACCTTC. Translation: CASSEALAAASGYTF. The variable domain in full, completed from reference TRBV2 and TRBJ1-2, reads EPEVTQTPSHQVTQMGQEVILRCVPISNHLYFYWYRQILGQKVEFLVSFYNNEISEKSEIFDDQFSVERPDGSNFTLKIRSTKLEDSAMYFCASSEALAAASGYTFGSGTRLTVV.

This sequence joins TRBV10-3 and TRBJ2-1, with D unresolved. The germline V gene has CDR1 ENHRY and CDR2 SYGVKD. The germline V and J ends were trimmed by 2 bases and 0 bases, with 5 bases remaining between them. The CDR3 spans 14 residues. The CDR3 protein is CAISEGRSYNEQFF. Here the CDR3 DNA reads TGTGCCATCAGTGAGGGGCGCTCCTACAATGAGCAGTTCTTC.